This T cell receptor beta chain was retrieved from a study of T-cell memory formation after mild COVID-19. The length of the CDR3 is 13 residues. The junction had 2 bases not matched to a gene; V was cut back by 5 bases and J by 6 bases. MiXCR, applied by TCRdb to the 5' RACE reads, yields one record per CDR3 protein. The sample records hundreds of thousands of distinct CDR3 sequences, just over 20% being singletons. For this clonotype: What it binds is unknown.

General study points: Some clones that responded turned up in pre-infection memory, which suggests that cross-reactive memory joined in.

The receptor was derived from an adult woman who had mild COVID-19 (a few samples of this study predate the infection). Cell type and time point are not known. The gene calls are TRBV12-3 or TRBV12-4 and TRBJ1-1, with 11 nucleotides matching TRBD1. The sequenced sample consisted of PBMCs or a T cell subset sorted from them (not recorded which). CDR3 region: CASSRGQGAEAFF. The CDR3 DNA is TGTGCCAGCAGTAGGGGACAGGGGGCTGAAGCTTTCTTT.